Described below is a single TCR beta chain sequence and its context. The authors extracted RNA and reverse transcribed it into cDNA as the sequencing template. Sequenced by immunoSEQ multiplex PCR; TCRdb stores in-frame clones only, minus some. This table holds around 97,000 clones, around 84% found once. The sample comes from a study of CD8+ T cells in alopecia areata. The sample's treatment: oral pan-JAK inhibitor, 5-10 mg twice daily. The CDR3 consists of 12 residues. Germline CDR1 reads MNHEY; CDR2 reads SMNVEV (reference sequence). V lost 4 bases to trimming and J lost 0 bases, with 4 bases between them.

The sequences come from CD8+ T cells sorted from blood, collected at approximately week 31, from a patient treated with tofacitinib. The J gene is TRBJ2-7, the V gene TRBV27; no clear D. The clonotype originates from a human donor with alopecia areata. As DNA, the CDR3 is TGTGCCAGCAGTTCGGGCTCCTACGAGCAGTACTTC. It is translated as CASSSGSYEQYF.